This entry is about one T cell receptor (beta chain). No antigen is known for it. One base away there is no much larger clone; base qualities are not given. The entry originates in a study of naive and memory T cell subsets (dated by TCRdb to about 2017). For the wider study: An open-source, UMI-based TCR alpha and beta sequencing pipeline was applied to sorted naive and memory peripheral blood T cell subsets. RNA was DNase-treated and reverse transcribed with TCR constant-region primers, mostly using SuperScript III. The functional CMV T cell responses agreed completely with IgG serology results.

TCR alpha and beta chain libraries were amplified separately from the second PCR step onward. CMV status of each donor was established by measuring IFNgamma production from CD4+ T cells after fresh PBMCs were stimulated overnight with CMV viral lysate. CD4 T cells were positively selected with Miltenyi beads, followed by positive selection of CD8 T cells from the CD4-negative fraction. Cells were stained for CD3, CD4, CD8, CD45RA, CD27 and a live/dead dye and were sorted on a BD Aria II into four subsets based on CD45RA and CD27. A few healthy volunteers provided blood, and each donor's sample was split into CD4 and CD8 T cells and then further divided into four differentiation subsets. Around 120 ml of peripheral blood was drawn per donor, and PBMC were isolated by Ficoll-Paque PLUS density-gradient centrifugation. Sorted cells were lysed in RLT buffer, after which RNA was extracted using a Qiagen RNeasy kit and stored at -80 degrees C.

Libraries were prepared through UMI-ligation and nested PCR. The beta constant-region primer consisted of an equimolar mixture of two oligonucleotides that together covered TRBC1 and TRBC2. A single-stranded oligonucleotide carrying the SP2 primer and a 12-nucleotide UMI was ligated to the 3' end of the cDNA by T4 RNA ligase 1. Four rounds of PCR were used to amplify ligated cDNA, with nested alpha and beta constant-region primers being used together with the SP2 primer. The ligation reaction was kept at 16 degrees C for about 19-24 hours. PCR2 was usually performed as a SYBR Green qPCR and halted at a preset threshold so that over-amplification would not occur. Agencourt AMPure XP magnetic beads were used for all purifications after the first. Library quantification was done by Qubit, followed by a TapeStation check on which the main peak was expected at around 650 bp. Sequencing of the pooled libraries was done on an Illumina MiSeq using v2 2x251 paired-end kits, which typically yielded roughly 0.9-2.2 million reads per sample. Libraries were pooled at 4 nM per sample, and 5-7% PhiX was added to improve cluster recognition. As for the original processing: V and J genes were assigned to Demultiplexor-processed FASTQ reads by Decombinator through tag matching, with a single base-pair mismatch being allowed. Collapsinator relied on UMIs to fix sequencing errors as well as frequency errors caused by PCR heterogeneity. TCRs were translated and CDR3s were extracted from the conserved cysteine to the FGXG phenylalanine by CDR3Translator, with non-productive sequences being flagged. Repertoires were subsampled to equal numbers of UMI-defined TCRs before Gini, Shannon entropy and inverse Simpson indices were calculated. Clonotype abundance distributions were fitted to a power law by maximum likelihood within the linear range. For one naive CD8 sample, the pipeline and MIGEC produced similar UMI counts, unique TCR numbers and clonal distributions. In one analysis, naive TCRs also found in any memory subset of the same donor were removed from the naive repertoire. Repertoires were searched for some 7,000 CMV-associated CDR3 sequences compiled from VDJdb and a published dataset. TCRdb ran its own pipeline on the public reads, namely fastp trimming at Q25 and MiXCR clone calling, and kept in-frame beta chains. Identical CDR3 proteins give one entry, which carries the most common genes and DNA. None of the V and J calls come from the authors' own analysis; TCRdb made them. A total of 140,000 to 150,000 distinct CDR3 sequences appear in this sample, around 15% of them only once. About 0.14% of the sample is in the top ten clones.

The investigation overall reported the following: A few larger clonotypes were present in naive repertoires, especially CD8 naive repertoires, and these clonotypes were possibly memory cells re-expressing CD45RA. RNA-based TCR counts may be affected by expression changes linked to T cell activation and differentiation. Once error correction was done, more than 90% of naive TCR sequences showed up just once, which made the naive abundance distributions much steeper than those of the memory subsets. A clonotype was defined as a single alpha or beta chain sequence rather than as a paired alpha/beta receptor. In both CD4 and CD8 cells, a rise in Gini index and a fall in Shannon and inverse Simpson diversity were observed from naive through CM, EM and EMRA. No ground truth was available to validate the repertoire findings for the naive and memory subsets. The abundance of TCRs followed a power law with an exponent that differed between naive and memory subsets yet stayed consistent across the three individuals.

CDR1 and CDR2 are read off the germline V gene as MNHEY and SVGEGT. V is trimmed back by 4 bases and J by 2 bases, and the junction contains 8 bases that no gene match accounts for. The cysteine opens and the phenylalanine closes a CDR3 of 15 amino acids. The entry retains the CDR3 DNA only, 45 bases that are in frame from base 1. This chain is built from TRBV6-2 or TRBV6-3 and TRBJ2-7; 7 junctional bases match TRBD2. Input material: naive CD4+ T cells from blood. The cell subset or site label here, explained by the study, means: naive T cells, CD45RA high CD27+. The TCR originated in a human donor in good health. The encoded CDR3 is CASSFLAGPTYEQYF. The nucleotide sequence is TGTGCCAGCAGTTTCTTAGCGGGTCCTACCTACGAGCAGTACTTC.